This record concerns one T cell receptor (beta chain) sequence. The table came from immunoSEQ multiplex PCR; TCRdb's copy has only in-frame clones and leaves some out. The data contain roughly 2 million clones, approximately 96% of them singletons. This entry is derived from a study of shared clonotypes between healthy human individuals. Healthy HIV-negative adults with no recent acute infections or vaccinations were recruited as donors. The clonotype originates from a man younger than 35 in good health. The sequenced material came from naive CD4+ T cells sorted from blood. As for subset: CD45RA+ positively selected.

The CDR3 is CASSATGIVSQPQHF. CDR3 in DNA: TGTGCCAGCAGCGCGACAGGGATAGTTAGTCAGCCCCAGCATTTT. The V and J genes are TRBV6-1 and TRBJ1-5; 7 bases line up with TRBD1. CDR3 length: 15 residues. CDR1 is MNHNS, CDR2 SASEGT, per germline. The V segment lost 6 bases and the J segment 6 bases; nucleotides outside the gene matches: 11.